The present T cell receptor beta chain was sequenced within a study of T-cell memory formation after mild COVID-19. Turning to the study itself: TCR clusters were largely donor specific.

Germline assignment: CDR1 LNHNV and CDR2 YYDKDF (reference sequence). This CDR3 region has 16 residues. V was pared by 3 bases and J by 0 bases, with 14 bases between. TCRdb processed the 5' RACE reads anew with MiXCR; each CDR3 protein has one entry. The data contain 140,000 to 150,000 distinct CDR3 sequences, 25% of them singletons. Sequences were obtained from PBMCs or a T cell subset sorted from them (not recorded which). The sequence came from an adult woman who had mild COVID-19 (a few samples of this study predate the infection). Cell type and time point are not known. The rearrangement joins TRBV15 to TRBJ1-1, with D possibly TRBD1 on 5 matching bases. The CDR3 DNA reads as TGTGCCACCAGCAGTAGCTTAAGGGGTTTGAACACTGAAGCTTTCTTT. Its protein product is CATSSSLRGLNTEAFF.